This T cell receptor (beta chain) originates from a study of vaccination and CD4 T cells after COVID-19. Study as a whole: Every participant had a vaccine, which was either BNT162b2 or mRNA-1273, given in two doses. Notes on the study in general: Researchers looked at relatively few convalescent patients and had no early post-infection timepoints.

With the Oncomine TCR Beta short-read assay, DNA from cultured CD4+ T cells was sequenced. From the PCR reads, TCRdb called clonotypes with MiXCR, one entry per CDR3 protein. The data show 15,000 to 20,000 distinct CDR3 sequences, with approximately 71% seen just once and 15% to 20% held by the top ten. Details on this clonotype: As yet, its antigen is unknown.

As to treatment: approximately nine-day PBMC culture with coronavirus spike peptide pools or control peptides (ViraFEST assay). First, ViraFEST expanded antigen-specific T cells with peptide pools, and next it sequenced the TCRs. With about ten days of culture completed, CD4+ T cells were isolated by negative selection. The CDR3 length is 17 residues. Germline CDR1 reads DFQATT; CDR2 reads SNEGSKA (reference sequence). Losses at the gene ends were 4 bases for V and 2 bases for J; bases not matched to a gene: 9. The TCR was taken from a human donor who had recovered from COVID-19. The V and J genes are TRBV20-1 and TRBJ1-5, with 12 bases aligning to TRBD1. The sample comprised CD4+ T cells from blood, cultured in vitro. CDR3 amino acids: CSANRDRGLSGNQPQHF. In DNA, the CDR3 is TGCAGTGCTAACCGGGACAGGGGGCTTAGCGGCAATCAGCCCCAGCATTTT.